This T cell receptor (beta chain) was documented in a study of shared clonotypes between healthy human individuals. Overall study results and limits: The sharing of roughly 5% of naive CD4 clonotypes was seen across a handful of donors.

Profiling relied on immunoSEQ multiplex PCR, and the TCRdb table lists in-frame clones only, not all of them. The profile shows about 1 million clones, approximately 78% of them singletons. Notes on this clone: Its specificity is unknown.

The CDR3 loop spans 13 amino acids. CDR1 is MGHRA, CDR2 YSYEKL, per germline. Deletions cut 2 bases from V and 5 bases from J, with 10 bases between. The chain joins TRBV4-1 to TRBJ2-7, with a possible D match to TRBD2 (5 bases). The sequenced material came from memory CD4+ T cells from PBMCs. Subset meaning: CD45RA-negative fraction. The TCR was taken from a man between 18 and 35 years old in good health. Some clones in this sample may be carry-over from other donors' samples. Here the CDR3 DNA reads TGCGCCAGCAGCCAACGGGCCGGGGACGAGCAGTACTTC. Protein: CASSQRAGDEQYF.